The 26 T cell receptor beta chains given below trace back to one sample, sequenced in a study of blood T cell repertoires in COVID-19. TCRdb's table, derived via immunoSEQ multiplex PCR, lists solely in-frame clones and lacks some. The sample holds tens of thousands of clones, about 85% seen once. The source material was peripheral blood. The receptors here all came from a human donor in a cohort sampled during active COVID-19.

The chain carries TRBV10-3 and TRBJ2-3, with 7 bases matching TRBD2. Germline trimming cut 6 bases from V and 0 bases from J; bases unmatched to any gene: 9. The germline V gene has CDR1 ENHRY and CDR2 SYGVKD. The CDR3 contains 16 residues. CDR3 nucleotides: TGTGCCATCAGCCCTAGCGGCCAACTTAGCACAGATACGCAGTATTTT. Protein sequence: CAISPSGQLSTDTQYF.

This chain joins TRBV30 and TRBJ1-4; 8 bases fit TRBD1. Looked up from germline, CDR1 is GTSNPN and CDR2 is SVGIG (reference sequence). V trimming: 4 bases; J trimming: 8 bases; junction bases outside the gene matches: 12. The CDR3 spans 15 residues. This CDR3 reads CAWTRPGGRVEKLFF. CDR3 in DNA: TGTGCCTGGACCCGCCCAGGGGGCCGGGTGGAAAAACTGTTTTTT.

This clone was counted once. The rearrangement uses TRBV7-2 and TRBJ2-2; TRBD1 might be the D (6 bases). The V end was cut by 2 bases, the J end by 4 bases, with 11 bases between. Germline lookup yields CDR1 SGHTA and CDR2 FQGNSA. The CDR3 is made up of 15 amino acids. The CDR3 is CASSLMGQTTGELFF. The CDR3 nucleotides read TGTGCCAGCAGCTTAATGGGACAAACCACCGGGGAGCTGTTTTTT.

The genes are TRBV9 and TRBJ1-2; D uncertain. Germline V gives CDR1 SGDLS, CDR2 YYNGEE. V was pared by 4 bases and J by 8 bases, with 21 bases between. The CDR3 has 15 amino acids. CDR3 DNA: TGTGCCAGCAGCTCCCTGGACTCGGGTGCGGGGGGCTACACCTTC. It is translated as CASSSLDSGAGGYTF.

This chain joins TRBV15 and TRBJ1-1, with D perhaps matching TRBD1 (5 bases). The CDR3 consists of 18 residues. Germline loops: CDR1 LNHNV, CDR2 YYDKDF (reference sequence). V lost 0 bases, J lost 0 bases, and 17 bases lay in between. The CDR3 DNA sequence: TGTGCCACCAGCAGAGATATTAGCCAGGGCCTCCTGAACACTGAAGCTTTCTTT. It specifies CATSRDISQGLLNTEAFF.

The genes are TRBV28 and TRBJ2-3, with 12 bases matching TRBD2. The CDR3 covers 16 residues. The ends lost 3 bases at V and 3 bases at J; junction bases unmatched: 4. Germline V gives CDR1 MDHEN, CDR2 SYDVKM. This chain's CDR3 is CASSFILAGGTDTQYF. In DNA, the CDR3 is TGTGCCAGCAGTTTTATACTAGCGGGAGGAACAGATACGCAGTATTTT.

The J gene is TRBJ1-6, the V gene TRBV11-2; D unclear. V was clipped by 1 base and J by 0 bases, with 7 bases between them. The CDR3 runs 16 residues. CDR1 SGHAT and CDR2 FQNNGV come from the germline V gene. The CDR3 nucleotides are TGTGCCAGCAGCTTAGGCGGGAGCTCCTATAATTCACCCCTCCACTTT. The encoded protein is CASSLGGSSYNSPLHF.

J is TRBJ2-1 and V is TRBV25-1; D ambiguous. This CDR3 region has 11 residues. Trimming left V 6 bases short and J 4 bases short, with 4 bases between. CDR1 is MGHDK, CDR2 SYGVNS, per germline. CDR3 nucleotides: TGTGCCAGCAGCCTTTACAATGAGCAGTTCTTC. Residues: CASSLYNEQFF.

The CDR3 DNA reads TGTGCCAGCAGCTTGGGGGACAGGTACACTGAAGCTTTCTTT. This translates into CASSLGDRYTEAFF. The rearrangement uses TRBV5-5 and TRBJ1-1; 8 nucleotides align to TRBD1. Trimming took 0 bases from V and 3 from J; bases not matched to a gene: 1. The CDR3 runs to 14 residues. Germline V gene lookup returns CDR1 SGHKS and CDR2 YYEKEE (reference sequence). Full variable domain (rest looked up from reference TRBV5-5 and TRBJ1-1): DAGVTQSPTHLIKTRGQQVTLRCSPISGHKSVSWYQQVLGQGPQFIFQYYEKEERGRGNFPDRFSARQFPNYSSELNVNALLLGDSALYLCASSLGDRYTEAFFGQGTRLTVV.

V gene TRBV5-8 combines with J gene TRBJ2-1; D may be TRBD2 (6 bases). This CDR3 contains 16 residues. The V and J ends lost 6 bases and 3 bases respectively, with 19 bases between them. Germline V lookup: CDR1 SGHTS, CDR2 YDEGEE. CDR3 bases: TGTGCCAGCACCCCCAACTTAGCGGATAACTACAATGAGCAGTTCTTC. The encoded protein is CASTPNLADNYNEQFF.

J is TRBJ1-3 and V is TRBV6-4, with 8 bases matching TRBD1. Germline CDR1 MRHNA, CDR2 SNTAGT. CDR3 length equals 16 residues. The J segment lost 0 bases and the V segment lost 6 bases, leaving 7 bases of the junction unmatched. For the CDR3, the DNA is TGTGCCAGCAGCCGGACAGGGCTCCTCTCTGGAAACACCATATATTTT. Residues: CASSRTGLLSGNTIYF.

This rearrangement joins TRBV14 to TRBJ2-7; TRBD2 matches at 15 bases. Looked up from germline, CDR1 is SGHDN and CDR2 is FVKESK. The CDR3 spans 19 residues. Unmatched junction bases numbered 11, after V lost 2 bases and J lost 3 bases. CDR3 in DNA: TGTGCCAGCAGCCAACGAACGGGACTAGCGGGAGGTGGGCGCTACGAGCAGTACTTC. Its protein product is CASSQRTGLAGGGRYEQYF.

J is TRBJ2-3 and V is TRBV25-1; D is unclear. Germline CDR1 reads MGHDK; CDR2 reads SYGVNS. This CDR3 has 14 amino acids. V was pared by 4 bases and J by 5 bases, with 13 bases between. The CDR3: CASSVGQDKDTQYF. The CDR3 DNA is TGTGCCAGCAGTGTAGGTCAAGACAAAGATACGCAGTATTTT.

There are a few counts of this clone. This chain links TRBV9 with TRBJ2-7, with TRBD1 matching over 9 bases. Germline CDR1 is SGDLS and CDR2 is YYNGEE. This CDR3 is 14 amino acids long. The J segment lost 4 bases and the V segment lost 4 bases, leaving 6 bases of the junction unmatched. The CDR3 region is CASSPTDRGYEQYF. The CDR3 nucleotides read TGTGCCAGCAGCCCAACGGACAGGGGATACGAGCAGTACTTC.

The chain couples TRBV6-5 to TRBJ1-2; TRBD1 is a possible D gene (5 bases). The CDR3 loop spans 13 amino acids. With 6 bases removed from V and 7 bases from J, the gap between germline ends came to 15 bases. CDR1 and CDR2 from the germline V gene are MNHEY and SVGAGI. The CDR3 DNA reads as TGTGCCAGCAGGGGACTTGAATTCGCTGGCTACACCTTC. It is translated as CASRGLEFAGYTF.

The chain has TRBV24-1 and TRBJ2-6; D uncertain. Germline CDR1 is KGHDR and CDR2 is SFDVKD. V was cut by 3 bases and J by 0 bases, with 5 bases left in between. This CDR3 is built from 15 residues. The CDR3 spells CATSDHGSGANVLTF. Written as DNA, the CDR3 is TGTGCCACCAGTGATCACGGCTCTGGGGCCAACGTCCTGACTTTC.

The rearrangement links TRBV6-2 or TRBV6-3 to TRBJ2-1; 7 positions match TRBD2. There are 17 residues in the CDR3. The V gene's germline CDR1 is MNHEY and CDR2 SVGEGT. J gave up 0 bases and V 6 bases, and 11 bases lay outside the gene matches. The CDR3 DNA sequence: TGTGCCAGCAGCCCTGCGCGGGGGTACATCTCCTACAATGAGCAGTTCTTC. Its translation is CASSPARGYISYNEQFF.

The chain recombines TRBV7-6 with TRBJ2-3; D possibly corresponds to TRBD1 (6 bases). The CDR3 extends over 15 amino acids. The V and J ends lost 5 bases and 2 bases respectively, with 14 bases between them. Germline CDR1 SGHVS, CDR2 FNYEAQ. CDR3 protein: CASSLQGESTDTQYF. The CDR3 DNA sequence: TGTGCCAGCAGCCTACAGGGAGAATCCACAGATACGCAGTATTTT.

This chain joins TRBV6-9 and TRBJ2-1, with no clear D. The CDR3 is 13 residues long. Germline loops: CDR1 MNHGY, CDR2 SVAAGI. V lost 4 bases to trimming and J lost 9 bases, with 13 bases between them. The CDR3: CASSSLGAGEQFF. CDR3 sequence (DNA): TGTGCCAGCAGTTCCTTGGGCGCCGGTGAGCAGTTCTTC.

The rearrangement joins TRBV30 to TRBJ2-2; 12 positions match TRBD2. V was pared by 2 bases and J by 5 bases, with 3 bases of the junction left unmatched. The CDR3 loop spans 15 amino acids. CDR1 and CDR2 from the germline V gene are GTSNPN and SVGIG (reference sequence). Written as DNA, the CDR3 is TGTGCCTGGAGTCTAGCGGGGGGGCCGACCGGGGAGCTGTTTTTT. Amino acids: CAWSLAGGPTGELFF.

V is TRBV7-9 and J is TRBJ1-1, with D maybe TRBD1 (5 bases). The germline V gene encodes CDR1 SEHNR and CDR2 FQNEAQ (reference sequence). Trimming stripped 3 bases from V and 1 base from J, with 12 bases between. The length of the CDR3 is 15 residues. CDR3 sequence (DNA): TGTGCCAGCAGCTTGCAGGGTCTGGAGAACACTGAAGCTTTCTTT. Protein sequence: CASSLQGLENTEAFF.

The chain carries TRBV6-5 and TRBJ2-7; 7 bases map to TRBD2. In germline, CDR1 is MNHEY, CDR2 SVGAGI. The CDR3 runs to 13 residues. The V segment lost 4 bases and the J segment 6 bases; nucleotides outside the gene matches: 6. The CDR3 DNA follows: TGTGCCAGCAGTTGGGAGGGTAGTCGCGAGCAGTACTTC. The encoded protein is CASSWEGSREQYF.

For the CDR3, the DNA is TGTGCCAGCAGCTTAGCGGGGGACAGCAGGTTTGAAGCTTTCTTT. Its translation is CASSLAGDSRFEAFF. This chain uses TRBV7-2 with TRBJ1-1; 7 nucleotides match TRBD1. The germline CDR1 and CDR2 sequences are SGHTA and FQGNSA. The CDR3 extends over 15 amino acids. The junction had 8 bases not matched to a gene; V was cut back by 0 bases and J by 7 bases.

The genes are TRBV18 and TRBJ2-7, with D perhaps TRBD1 (6 bases). V was trimmed by 3 bases and J by 1 base, leaving 13 bases between them. Germline-derived CDR1 and CDR2 are KGHSH and LQKENI. CDR3 size: 15 residues. CDR3 sequence reads: CASSPQQGWSYEQYF. CDR3 nucleotides: TGTGCCAGCTCACCTCAACAGGGTTGGTCCTACGAGCAGTACTTC.

The chain has TRBV5-3 and TRBJ2-5, with D possibly matching TRBD1 (6 bases). TRBV5-3 is known as an ORF, though its function is uncertain. V lost 6 bases and J lost 5, with 14 bases in between. This CDR3 has 13 residues. The CDR3 DNA reads TGTGCCAGAACCAACAGGGTGTTCGAGACCCAGTACTTC. Protein sequence: CARTNRVFETQYF.

The V call is TRBV3-1 (or the pseudogene TRBV3-2), the J call TRBJ1-4; possibly TRBD1 for D (6 bases). The CDR3 loop spans 14 amino acids. The V end lost 4 bases, the J end lost 8 bases, and 14 bases lay between the germline ends. CDR1 and CDR2 from the germline V gene are LGHDT and YNNKEL (reference sequence). The CDR3 sequence: CASSPDGGREKLFF. The CDR3 nucleotides read TGTGCCAGCAGCCCCGACGGGGGGCGCGAAAAACTGTTTTTT.